Below, 19 T cell receptor beta chains from the same sample are listed, as sequenced in a study of memory CD4+ T cells and cytomegalovirus serostatus. The sort gate was single viable CD3+CD4+CD8-CD45RO+ cells for memory CD4+ T cells. Libraries were prepared by immunoSEQ multiplex PCR; TCRdb keeps only in-frame clonotypes and omits some of them. The sample includes tens of thousands of clones, roughly 78% seen only once; the top ten take roughly 0.8%. Sample: memory CD4+ T cells from blood. The receptors derive from an adult in good health and CMV-seronegative.

This rearrangement joins TRBV11-2 to TRBJ2-1, with TRBD2 identical over 7 bases. CDR1 is SGHAT and CDR2 is FQNNGV in the germline V gene. This CDR3 has 14 amino acids. V dropped 5 bases and J dropped 2; count of bases not matched to a gene: 3. CDR3: CASSPLAPYNEQFF. The CDR3 DNA reads as TGTGCCAGCAGCCCACTAGCGCCCTACAATGAGCAGTTCTTC.

The J gene is TRBJ1-4, the V gene TRBV7-8; D is undetermined. The CDR3 consists of 14 residues. In germline, CDR1 is SGHVS, CDR2 FQNEAQ. V was pared by 1 base and J by 5 bases, with 8 bases between. The CDR3 region is CASSLGTVNEKLFF. CDR3 sequence (DNA): TGTGCCAGCAGCTTAGGGACGGTGAATGAAAAACTGTTTTTT.

This clone showed up just once. This sequence joins TRBV19 and TRBJ1-5, with a tentative D call TRBD1 (5 bases). The CDR3 is 15 amino acids. Germline V lookup: CDR1 LNHDA, CDR2 SQIVND (reference sequence). V gave up 1 base and J gave up 2 bases, with 9 bases separating them. CDR3: CASSIAGRGNQPQHF. The CDR3 nucleotides are TGTGCCAGTAGTATAGCAGGGCGGGGCAATCAGCCCCAGCATTTT.

In this sample, this clone is medium-sized (0.01 to 0.1%). The rearrangement links TRBV28 to TRBJ2-7, with D possibly TRBD2 on 6 matching bases. The germline V gene has CDR1 MDHEN and CDR2 SYDVKM. This CDR3 has 15 amino acids. V gave up 2 bases and J gave up 4 bases, with 15 bases separating them. CDR3 region: CASSLGTPPGYEQYF. The CDR3, as DNA: TGTGCCAGCAGTTTAGGGACTCCCCCAGGATACGAGCAGTACTTC.

This chain uses TRBV29-1 with TRBJ2-1, with 9 nucleotides matching TRBD1. J lost 7 bases, V lost 7 bases, and 8 bases had no gene match. The CDR3 loop spans 13 amino acids. Germline CDR1 SQVTM, CDR2 ANQGSEA. CDR3 residues: CSDRQGGGNEQFF. The CDR3 DNA is TGCAGCGACCGACAGGGGGGAGGTAATGAGCAGTTCTTC.

The V call is TRBV25-1, the J call TRBJ2-3; 8 nucleotides match TRBD1. Germline V CDR1 and CDR2: MGHDK, SYGVNS. Trimming at V came to 5 bases and at J to 4 bases, leaving 11 bases not matched to a gene. The CDR3 length is 16 residues. The CDR3, as DNA: TGTGCCAGCAGTCGTCAATTGTCGGACAGGGCAGATACGCAGTATTTT. It is translated as CASSRQLSDRADTQYF.

The genes are TRBV5-1 and TRBJ2-3, with 10 bases aligning to TRBD2. Germline loops: CDR1 SGHRS, CDR2 YFSETQ. The CDR3 totals 16 residues. Trimming cost V 5 bases and J 1 base; bases outside gene matches: 7. In nucleotides, the CDR3 is TGCGCCAGCAGAATCAGCGGGGGGGCTGGCACAGATACGCAGTATTTT. Protein sequence: CASRISGGAGTDTQYF.

This clone is deemed medium-sized. The chain employs TRBV18 and TRBJ2-1, with 12 bases identical to TRBD2. CDR3 length: 14 residues. Trimming removed 6 bases from V and 7 bases from J; junction bases left unmatched: 4. The germline CDR1 and CDR2 sequences are KGHSH and LQKENI. CDR3 in amino acids: CASSPTSGRNEQFF. The CDR3, as DNA: TGTGCCAGCTCTCCCACTAGCGGGAGGAATGAGCAGTTCTTC.

The chain recombines TRBV19 with TRBJ2-5; D is possibly TRBD1 or TRBD2 (5 bases each). The CDR3 length is 17 residues. V was clipped by 3 bases and J by 5 bases, with 22 bases between them. The germline CDR1 and CDR2 sequences are LNHDA and SQIVND (reference sequence). DNA of the CDR3: TGTGCCAGTAGTATGGGATTAGCGATGGGGCCCGGGGAGACCCAGTACTTC. Translating gives CASSMGLAMGPGETQYF. Based on the CDR3 plus reference TRBV19 and TRBJ2-5, the full variable domain is DGGITQSPKYLFRKEGQNVTLSCEQNLNHDAMYWYRQDPGQGLRLIYYSQIVNDFQKGDIAEGYSVSREKKESFPLTVTSAQKNPTAFYLCASSMGLAMGPGETQYFGPGTRLLVL.

This clone is deemed medium-sized. J is TRBJ2-7 and V is TRBV4-1; D call uncertain. The germline gives CDR1 MGHRA, CDR2 YSYEKL. The CDR3 consists of 17 residues. Trimming pared 1 base from V and 2 bases from J, leaving 18 bases between. The CDR3 here is CASSQGFQQLYPYEQYF. DNA of the CDR3: TGCGCCAGCAGCCAAGGATTCCAACAGTTGTACCCCTACGAGCAGTACTTC.

The chain joins TRBV6-5 to TRBJ2-1; TRBD2 matches 7 bases. The CDR3 is made up of 12 amino acids. The germline V gene encodes CDR1 MNHEY and CDR2 SVGAGI. V lost 6 bases and J lost 12; bases outside the gene matches: 8. The CDR3 region has the DNA TGTGCCAGCAGACCCTGGGGGGGAAGGCAGTTCTTC. It encodes CASRPWGGRQFF.

The V and J genes are TRBV19 and TRBJ1-2; 7 positions match TRBD1. The germline V gene has CDR1 LNHDA and CDR2 SQIVND (reference sequence). The CDR3 runs to 18 residues. J gave up 0 bases and V 5 bases, and 15 bases lay outside the gene matches. CDR3 in amino acids: CASSPTGASSFTNYGYTF. The CDR3 DNA reads TGTGCCAGTAGTCCAACAGGGGCTAGCTCCTTTACTAACTATGGCTACACCTTC. Full variable domain (rest looked up from reference TRBV19 and TRBJ1-2): DGGITQSPKYLFRKEGQNVTLSCEQNLNHDAMYWYRQDPGQGLRLIYYSQIVNDFQKGDIAEGYSVSREKKESFPLTVTSAQKNPTAFYLCASSPTGASSFTNYGYTFGSGTRLTVV.

The V gene is TRBV7-9, the J gene TRBJ2-7, with D uncertain. CDR1 and CDR2 (germline): SEHNR, FQNEAQ (reference sequence). V was cut by 1 base and J by 3 bases, with 4 bases left in between. The CDR3 is made up of 12 amino acids. CDR3: CASSLEFYEQYF. The CDR3 nucleotides read TGTGCCAGCAGCTTAGAGTTCTACGAGCAGTACTTC.

The J gene is TRBJ2-4, the V gene TRBV27; D is ambiguous. CDR3 length: 10 amino acids. The V and J ends lost 9 bases and 5 bases respectively, with 5 bases between them. Looked up from germline, CDR1 is MNHEY and CDR2 is SMNVEV (reference sequence). CDR3 nucleotides: TGTGCCAGGATACAAAACATTCAGTACTTC. Its translation: CARIQNIQYF.

This clone was seen just once. This chain uses TRBV6-1 with TRBJ2-5; no reliable D call. Germline CDR1 MNHNS, CDR2 SASEGT. CDR3 size: 12 residues. V was cut by 4 bases and J by 5 bases, with 8 bases left in between. The CDR3 loop is CASSGLAETQYF. CDR3 DNA: TGTGCCAGCAGTGGACTGGCTGAGACCCAGTACTTC.

In this sample, this clone turned up once. The chain has TRBV6-1 and TRBJ2-6; either TRBD1 or TRBD2 may supply D (5 bases each). V lost 8 bases, J lost 4 bases, and 15 bases lay in between. The CDR3 sequence is 15 residues long. Germline V gene data show CDR1 as MNHNS and CDR2 as SASEGT. This CDR3 is CASGASRSGANVLTF. The DNA for the CDR3 is TGTGCCAGCGGGGCTAGCAGGTCCGGGGCCAACGTCCTGACTTTC.

This clone has just one count. The chain recombines TRBV11-2 with TRBJ2-6, with unresolved D. The CDR3 covers 15 residues. Germline lookup yields CDR1 SGHAT and CDR2 FQNNGV. The ends were cut back, 1 base at V and 2 bases at J, with 6 bases in the middle. CDR3 region: CASSLGVPGANVLTF. CDR3 DNA sequence: TGTGCCAGCAGCTTAGGTGTCCCTGGGGCCAACGTCCTGACTTTC.

The chain is built from TRBV7-9 and TRBJ1-4; perhaps TRBD1 as D (5 bases). CDR1 and CDR2 from the germline V gene are SEHNR and FQNEAQ (reference sequence). The CDR3 runs to 14 residues. Trimming took 0 bases from V and 8 from J, leaving 10 bases between them. CDR3 coding DNA: TGTGCCAGCAGCTTAGCTACAGGAGGGGAAAAACTGTTTTTT. Translation gives CASSLATGGEKLFF.

V and J are TRBV18 and TRBJ2-7; D uncertain. There are 14 residues in the CDR3. Between the trimmed V and J ends, which lost 5 bases and 0 bases, there was a span of 11 bases. CDR1 is KGHSH, CDR2 LQKENI, per germline. DNA of the CDR3: TGTGCCAGCTCATCTTCCGGACGCTCCTACGAGCAGTACTTC. Translation: CASSSSGRSYEQYF. Drawing the rest from reference TRBV18 and TRBJ2-7, the complete variable domain is NAGVMQNPRHLVRRRGQEARLRCSPMKGHSHVYWYRQLPEEGLKFMVYLQKENIIDESGMPKERFSAEFPKEGPSILRIQQVVRGDSAAYFCASSSSGRSYEQYFGPGTRLTVT.